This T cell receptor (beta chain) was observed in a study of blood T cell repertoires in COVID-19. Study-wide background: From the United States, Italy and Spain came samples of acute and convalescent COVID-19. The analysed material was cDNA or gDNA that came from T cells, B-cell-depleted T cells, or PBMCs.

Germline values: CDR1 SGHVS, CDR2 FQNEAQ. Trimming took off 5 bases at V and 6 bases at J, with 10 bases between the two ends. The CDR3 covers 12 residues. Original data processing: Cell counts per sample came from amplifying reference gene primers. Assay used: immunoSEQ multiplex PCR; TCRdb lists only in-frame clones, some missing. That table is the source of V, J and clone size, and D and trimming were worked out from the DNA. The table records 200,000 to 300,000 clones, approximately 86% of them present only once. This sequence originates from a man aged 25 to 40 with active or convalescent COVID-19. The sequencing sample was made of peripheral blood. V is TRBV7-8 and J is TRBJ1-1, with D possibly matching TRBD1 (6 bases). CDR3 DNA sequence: TGTGCCAGCAGCAACGACAGGCCTGAAGCTTTCTTT. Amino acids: CASSNDRPEAFF.